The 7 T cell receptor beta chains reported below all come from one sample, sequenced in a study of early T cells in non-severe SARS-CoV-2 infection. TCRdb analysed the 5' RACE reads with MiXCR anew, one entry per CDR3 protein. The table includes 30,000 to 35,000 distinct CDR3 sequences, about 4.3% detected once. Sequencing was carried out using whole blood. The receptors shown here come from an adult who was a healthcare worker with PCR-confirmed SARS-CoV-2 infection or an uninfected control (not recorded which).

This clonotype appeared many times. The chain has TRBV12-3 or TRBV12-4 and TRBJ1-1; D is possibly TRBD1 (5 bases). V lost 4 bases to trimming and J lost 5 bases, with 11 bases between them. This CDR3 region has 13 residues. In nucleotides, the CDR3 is TGTGCCAGCAGTTGGGGGTTACAAACTGAAGCTTTCTTT. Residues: CASSWGLQTEAFF.

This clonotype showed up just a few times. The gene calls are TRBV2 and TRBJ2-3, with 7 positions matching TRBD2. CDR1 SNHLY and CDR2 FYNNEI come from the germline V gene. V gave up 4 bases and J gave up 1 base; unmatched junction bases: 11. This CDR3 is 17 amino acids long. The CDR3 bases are TGTGCCAGCAGTGGGGCGTCCGGGACTACGGGCACAGATACGCAGTATTTT. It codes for CASSGASGTTGTDTQYF.

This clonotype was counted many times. The CDR3 protein is CAWSRGLNTEAFF. CDR3 nucleotides: TGTGCCTGGAGCAGGGGGTTGAACACTGAAGCTTTCTTT. The chain recombines TRBV30 with TRBJ1-1, with TRBD1 matching over 7 bases. This CDR3 region has 13 residues. Losses at the gene ends were 3 bases for V and 0 bases for J; bases not matched to a gene: 1. Germline lookup yields CDR1 GTSNPN and CDR2 SVGIG (reference sequence).

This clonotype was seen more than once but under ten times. DNA of the CDR3: TGTGCCAGCTCACCGACAGGGGGCGAAGGGTACGAGCAGTACTTC. Encoded protein: CASSPTGGEGYEQYF. The rearrangement joins TRBV18 to TRBJ2-7; 10 positions agree with TRBD1. The CDR3 sequence is 15 residues long. With V trimmed by 3 bases and J by 4 bases, 6 bases remained unmatched. Germline CDR1 and CDR2: KGHSH and LQKENI.

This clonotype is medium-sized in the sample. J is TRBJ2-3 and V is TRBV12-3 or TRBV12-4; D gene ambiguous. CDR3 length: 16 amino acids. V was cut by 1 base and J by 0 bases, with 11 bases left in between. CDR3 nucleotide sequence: TGTGCCAGCAGTTTAGTTGCCCGAGTTAGCACAGATACGCAGTATTTT. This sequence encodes CASSLVARVSTDTQYF.

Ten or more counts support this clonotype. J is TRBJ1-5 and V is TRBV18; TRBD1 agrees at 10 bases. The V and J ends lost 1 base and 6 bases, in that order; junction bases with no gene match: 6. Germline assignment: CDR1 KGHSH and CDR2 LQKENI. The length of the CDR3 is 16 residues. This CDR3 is CASSPRGQGIGQPQHF. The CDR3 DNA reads TGTGCCAGCTCACCACGGGGACAGGGGATAGGTCAGCCCCAGCATTTT.

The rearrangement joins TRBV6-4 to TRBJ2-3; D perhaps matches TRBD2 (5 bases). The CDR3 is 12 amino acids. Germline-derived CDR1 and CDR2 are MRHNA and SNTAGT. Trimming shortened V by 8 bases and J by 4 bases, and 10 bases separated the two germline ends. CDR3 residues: CASWTDSDTQYF. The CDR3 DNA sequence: TGTGCCAGCTGGACGGACTCAGATACGCAGTATTTT.